Listed below are T cell receptor beta chains from one sample, sequenced in a study of read filtering for tumor transcriptome and immune sequencing. TCRdb re-called the reads through MiXCR, storing one row per CDR3 protein. The table has 40,000 or so distinct CDR3 sequences, 12% seen once. Sequencing used a population of CD138-negative cells sorted from bone marrow. These receptors came from a donor aged 40 or over with multiple myeloma. Each CDR3 is given with its conserved first and last residue. D genes are given only for firm matches. The listing skips clone size in some rows; elsewhere it reads once, few, many or a size class.

TRBJ1-4	TRBV7-9	TRBD1	many	TGTGCCAGCAGCGACAGGGAAAGTACAGAAAAACTGTTTTTT	CASSDRESTEKLFF
TRBJ2-5	TRBV7-2	TRBD2	many	TGTGCCAGCAGCCTGACGGGGGGAGAGACCCAGTACTTC	CASSLTGGETQYF
TRBJ2-1	TRBV5-5	TRBD2	many	TGTGCCAGCAGCTTGTCAGGGAGGGACCCTGGTGAGCAGTTCTTC	CASSLSGRDPGEQFF
TRBJ1-2	TRBV2	-	many	TGTGCCAGCAGTGTCCTTAACTATGGCTACACCTTC	CASSVLNYGYTF
TRBJ2-7	TRBV3-1	-	many	TGTGCCAGCAGCCAAGGTTCCTACGAGCAGTACTTC	CASSQGSYEQYF
TRBJ2-1	TRBV7-9	TRBD1	many	TGTGCCAGCAGTCTTCCTCTCCCGGGACAGGGGGTCAATGAGCAGTTCTTC	CASSLPLPGQGVNEQFF
TRBJ2-1	TRBV7-9	TRBD2	many	TGTGCCAGCAGCTCTGGACTAGCGGGAGGTGAGCAGTTCTTC	CASSSGLAGGEQFF
TRBJ2-3	TRBV5-1	TRBD2	many	TGCGCCAGCAGCTTTACTAGCGGGGGGAGCACAGATACGCAGTATTTT	CASSFTSGGSTDTQYF
TRBJ2-6	TRBV2	-	few	TGTGCCAGCAGTGAGGGCAGGCGGTCTGGGGCCAACGTCCTGACTTTC	CASSEGRRSGANVLTF
TRBJ1-5	TRBV20-1	-	-	TGCAGTGCCCAGGAGGCGGCCGGGGGGAGGTCGCCCCAGCATTTT	CSAQEAAGGRSPQHF
TRBJ2-2	TRBV29-1	-	many	TGCAGCGTAGAGAGGACCGGGGAGCTGTTTTTT	CSVERTGELFF
TRBJ2-3	TRBV7-2	-	many	TGTGCCAGCAGACCTCCGGGACTCTCTAGCACAGATACGCAGTATTTT	CASRPPGLSSTDTQYF
TRBJ2-5	TRBV28	-	few	TGTGCCAGCATTCAAGGCGGGGGCTTGGAGACCCAGTACTTC	CASIQGGGLETQYF
TRBJ2-1	TRBV2	-	many	TGTGCCAGCAGCGAAACTGACAATCAGTATTACAATGAGCAGTTCTTC	CASSETDNQYYNEQFF
TRBJ2-3	TRBV30	-	many	TGTGCCTGGAGCCCGGGCGGGGATGGGAATACGCAGTATTTT	CAWSPGGDGNTQYF
TRBJ2-1	TRBV28	-	many	TGTGCCAGCAGCCCTGGCGGGGCGATCTCCTACAATGAGCAGTTCTTC	CASSPGGAISYNEQFF
TRBJ2-1	TRBV12-3/TRBV12-4	-	-	TGTGCCAGCAGCCCGACCAGGGACTCCTACAATGAGCAGTTCTTC	CASSPTRDSYNEQFF
TRBJ2-3	TRBV4-1	TRBD1	many	TGCGCCAGCAGCTTCTACAGGGGGCCCGGAGATACGCAGTATTTT	CASSFYRGPGDTQYF
TRBJ2-1	TRBV5-4	-	many	TGTGCCAGCGCTACTCTCGAACAGTCTACCTACAATGAGCAGTTCTTC	CASATLEQSTYNEQFF
TRBJ2-2	TRBV7-2	TRBD1	-	TGTGCCAGCAGCTCCGGACAGGGGGGAGACACCGGGGAGCTGTTTTTT	CASSSGQGGDTGELFF
TRBJ2-5	TRBV24-1	-	many	TGTGCCACCCGACGCTCCGGGTCAGAGACCCAGTACTTC	CATRRSGSETQYF
TRBJ2-5	TRBV7-2	-	few	TGTGCCAGCAGCTTAGGACGTGGGGGCGGACAAGAGACCCAGTACTTC	CASSLGRGGGQETQYF
TRBJ1-5	TRBV9	TRBD1	many	TGTGCCAGCAGCGCAGGGGGCGGCGGCAATCAGCCCCAGCATTTT	CASSAGGGGNQPQHF
TRBJ1-2	TRBV6-2/TRBV6-3	-	many	TGTGCCAGCGGTTGGACTACAGGCGGCTACACCTTC	CASGWTTGGYTF
TRBJ2-4	TRBV11-3	TRBD1	-	TGTGCCAGCAGTCCGCCGGGACAGACCTTCAACATTCAGTACTTC	CASSPPGQTFNIQYF
TRBJ2-7	TRBV29-1	TRBD1	many	TGCAGCGTTGGGAAGGGGACAGGGGGTTACGAGCAGTACTTC	CSVGKGTGGYEQYF
TRBJ2-1	TRBV30	-	many	TGTGCCTGGAGTGGGTGGGGGGCCTACAATGAGCAGTTCTTC	CAWSGWGAYNEQFF
TRBJ2-5	TRBV29-1	-	many	TGCAGCGTTGAAGAGACGCAAGAGACCCAGTACTTC	CSVEETQETQYF
TRBJ1-2	TRBV28	-	many	TGTGCCAGCAGTTTAGACAGTATAAAGTATGGCTACACCTTC	CASSLDSIKYGYTF
TRBJ2-1	TRBV2	-	many	TGTGCCAGCAGAGGACAGTACAATGAGCAGTTCTTC	CASRGQYNEQFF
TRBJ1-1	TRBV4-1	-	many	TGCGCCAGCAGCCTTTACCAGGGTTGGACTGAAGCTTTCTTT	CASSLYQGWTEAFF
TRBJ2-5	TRBV5-6	-	many	TGTGCCAGCAGCCCCCAAGAGAAGTCCCAGTACTTC	CASSPQEKSQYF
TRBJ2-5	TRBV6-5	-	many	TGTGCCAGCAGTTTCGCTCGGGCCAAAGGGGAGACCCAGTACTTC	CASSFARAKGETQYF
TRBJ1-4	TRBV6-1	-	many	TGTGCCAGCAGTGAAGGGCAGAGCGCCAATGAAAAACTGTTTTTT	CASSEGQSANEKLFF
TRBJ1-5	TRBV10-3	-	many	TGTGCCATCAGTGGGGACGGAAAAAATCAGCCCCAGCATTTT	CAISGDGKNQPQHF
TRBJ2-7	TRBV3-1	TRBD2	many	TGTGCCAGCAGCCAATTCCTAGCGGGTACGTCCTACGAGCAGTACTTC	CASSQFLAGTSYEQYF
TRBJ2-1	TRBV10-2	TRBD2	many	TGCGCCAGCAGTGAGTCAGGTTCGGGGGGAGAGCAGTTCTTC	CASSESGSGGEQFF
TRBJ2-3	TRBV20-1	-	many	TGCAGTGCTACCCCCGGGGGGCAGAATACGCAGTATTTT	CSATPGGQNTQYF
TRBJ2-5	TRBV15	TRBD2	many	TGTGCCACCTCAGGCGGGGGTGGGCAAGAGACCCAGTACTTC	CATSGGGGQETQYF
TRBJ1-5	TRBV20-1	TRBD1	many	TGCAGTGCTAGAGTGCCCCGGGACAGGGGATCGAATCAGCCCCAGCATTTT	CSARVPRDRGSNQPQHF
TRBJ2-2	TRBV5-1	TRBD2	many	TGCGCCAGTCACCGACTAGCGGAGAACACCGGGGAGCTGTTTTTT	CASHRLAENTGELFF
TRBJ2-7	TRBV30	-	many	TGTGCCTGGAAGGAATGGACAGACTACGAGCAGTACTTC	CAWKEWTDYEQYF